These 21 T cell receptor beta chains were all obtained from the same sample, sequenced in a study of blood T cell repertoires in COVID-19. The method was immunoSEQ multiplex PCR; TCRdb's version includes in-frame clones alone and lacks a portion of them. The table lists over 300,000 clones, roughly 90% of them singletons. Sequencing used PBMCs or T cells enriched from blood (not recorded which). These receptors originate from a woman aged 40 to 50 who had recovered from COVID-19.

Comment on this clone: Other DNA sequences in the same sample also yield this CDR3. J is TRBJ2-7 and V is TRBV7-9, with 9 positions matching TRBD2. The CDR3 contains 16 residues. After removal of 1 base from V and 0 bases from J, the junction contained 4 bases not matched to a gene. Germline V lookup: CDR1 SEHNR, CDR2 FQNEAQ (reference sequence). Here the CDR3 reads CASSLGAGGISYEQYF. DNA for the CDR3: TGTGCCAGCAGCTTAGGGGCGGGAGGGATCTCCTACGAGCAGTACTTC.

This chain links TRBV19 with TRBJ2-2; 7 positions match TRBD2. Trimming took 7 bases from V and 0 from J; bases not matched to a gene: 17. Germline V gene sequence: CDR1 LNHDA, CDR2 SQIVND (reference sequence). The CDR3 runs 19 residues. CDR3 DNA: TGTGCCAGTACCGGACTAGACGCCTGGTGGGGCGCGAACACCGGGGAGCTGTTTTTT. Encoded protein: CASTGLDAWWGANTGELFF.

The sample holds one count of this clone. CDR3 sequence (DNA): TGTGCCACCAGTGACTTCCTAGCGGGGGGGGGCAATGAGCAGTTCTTC. Translating it yields CATSDFLAGGGNEQFF. The genes are TRBV24-1 and TRBJ2-1, with 12 bases identical to TRBD2. V lost 4 bases to trimming and J lost 6 bases; unmatched junction nucleotides: 6. The length of the CDR3 is 16 residues. The V gene's germline CDR1 is KGHDR and CDR2 SFDVKD.

The chain uses TRBV28 and TRBJ2-1; 8 bases map to TRBD1. The CDR3 has 16 residues. After removal of 5 bases from V and 1 base from J, the junction contained 7 bases not matched to a gene. Germline V gene data show CDR1 as MDHEN and CDR2 as SYDVKM. CDR3 nucleotides: TGTGCCAGCAGTAAATCACAGGGGGGATCCTACAATGAGCAGTTCTTC. Residues: CASSKSQGGSYNEQFF.

This clone appeared once. The V gene is TRBV7-9, the J gene TRBJ1-1; no clear D gene. The CDR3 runs to 13 residues. The V end lost 3 bases, the J end lost 1 base, and 6 bases lay between the germline ends. The germline gives CDR1 SEHNR, CDR2 FQNEAQ (reference sequence). CDR3 DNA: TGTGCCAGCAGCTTTACGGGGAACACTGAAGCTTTCTTT. Its translation: CASSFTGNTEAFF.

This sequence joins TRBV3-1 (or the pseudogene TRBV3-2) and TRBJ2-5; 7 bases agree with TRBD1. The CDR3 has 18 amino acids. J lost 0 bases, V lost 1 base, and 11 bases had no gene match. Looked up from germline, CDR1 is LGHDT and CDR2 is YNNKEL (reference sequence). CDR3 sequence reads: CASSQGAGGRGYQETQYF. CDR3 DNA sequence: TGTGCCAGCAGCCAAGGGGCAGGGGGAAGGGGGTACCAAGAGACCCAGTACTTC.

V and J are TRBV6-2 or TRBV6-3 and TRBJ2-1; perhaps TRBD1 as D (6 bases). Looked up from germline, CDR1 is MNHEY and CDR2 is SVGEGT. This CDR3 region has 17 residues. V dropped 0 bases and J dropped 2 bases, with 14 bases sitting between them. The CDR3 here is CASSYSPPGHPYNEQFF. For the CDR3, the DNA is TGTGCCAGCAGTTACTCCCCTCCGGGACATCCCTACAATGAGCAGTTCTTC.

The chain links TRBV24-1 to TRBJ1-5; unclear D gene. Deletions cut 2 bases from V and 5 bases from J, with 15 bases between. The length of the CDR3 is 16 residues. Per germline, CDR1 KGHDR and CDR2 SFDVKD. CDR3 sequence reads: CATSDSSGGIDQPQHF. The CDR3 region has the DNA TGTGCCACCAGTGATTCCTCTGGAGGCATCGATCAGCCCCAGCATTTT.

The chain uses TRBV28 and TRBJ2-7; TRBD1 is a possible D gene (7 bases). Germline CDR1 and CDR2: MDHEN and SYDVKM. There are 14 residues in the CDR3. Trimming left V 2 bases short and J 4 bases short, with 12 bases between. CDR3 nucleotide sequence: TGTGCCAGCAGTTTAAGACAGGGAGGATACGAGCAGTACTTC. The encoded protein is CASSLRQGGYEQYF.

The rearrangement links TRBV30 to TRBJ1-2; D unresolved. This CDR3 region has 16 residues. Deletions cut 0 bases from V and 2 bases from J, with 16 bases between. CDR1 and CDR2 from the germline V gene are GTSNPN and SVGIG (reference sequence). The CDR3 reads CAWSVLASLLNYGYTF. DNA for the CDR3: TGTGCCTGGAGTGTACTAGCCAGCCTTTTAAACTATGGCTACACCTTC.

The V and J genes are TRBV12-3 or TRBV12-4 and TRBJ1-6; 8 positions agree with TRBD1. The V gene end was trimmed by 10 bases and the J gene end by 10 bases; junction bases not matched to a gene: 6. The CDR3 covers 12 residues. CDR3 in amino acids: CATGQGFSPLHF. The CDR3, as DNA: TGTGCCACCGGACAGGGCTTCTCACCCCTCCACTTT.

Only one count was recorded for this clone. This chain connects TRBV21-1 to TRBJ2-1; the table names TRBD2, a call not compared with the DNA. TRBV21-1 constitutes a pseudogene. This CDR3 has 18 residues. CDR3 nucleotide sequence: TGTGCCAGCAGCAAAGGGACTAGCGGTTTACGGGCCTACAATGAGCAGTTCTTC. Protein: CASSKGTSGLRAYNEQFF.

This clone was counted once. V usage is TRBV28 and J usage is TRBJ1-5; D is ambiguous. This CDR3 has 16 residues. Germline V gives CDR1 MDHEN, CDR2 SYDVKM. The V end lost 4 bases, the J end lost 2 bases, and 15 bases lay between the germline ends. The CDR3 protein is CASSSPGEGGNQPQHF. CDR3 nucleotides: TGTGCCAGCAGTTCTCCAGGCGAGGGCGGCAATCAGCCCCAGCATTTT.

The rearrangement joins TRBV7-3 to TRBJ2-3; 7 bases fit TRBD2. Germline V gives CDR1 SGHTA, CDR2 FQGTGA. The CDR3 runs 18 residues. V lost 5 bases and J lost 0; bases outside the gene matches: 14. The chain's CDR3 is CASSPLGEAGPSTDTQYF. In DNA, the CDR3 is TGTGCCAGCAGCCCGTTAGGAGAAGCGGGGCCCAGCACAGATACGCAGTATTTT.

The CDR3 region is CASSATRGGTGELFF. In DNA form, the CDR3 reads TGTGCCAGCAGTGCCACTAGGGGAGGAACCGGGGAGCTGTTTTTT. The chain employs TRBV2 and TRBJ2-2; a possible D gene is TRBD2 (6 bases). V dropped 4 bases and J dropped 5 bases, with 14 bases sitting between them. The CDR3 has 15 amino acids. CDR1 SNHLY and CDR2 FYNNEI come from the germline V gene.

The rearrangement uses TRBV5-1 and TRBJ2-5; TRBD1 aligns across 8 bases. Germline CDR1 SGHRS, CDR2 YFSETQ. Trimming took 1 base from V and 3 from J; bases not matched to a gene: 5. The CDR3 is 15 amino acids. The chain's CDR3 is CASSLQGASEETQYF. CDR3 coding DNA: TGCGCCAGCAGCTTGCAGGGGGCCAGTGAAGAGACCCAGTACTTC.

The rearrangement joins TRBV7-9 to TRBJ2-2; no clear D. Looked up from germline, CDR1 is SEHNR and CDR2 is FQNEAQ (reference sequence). CDR3 length: 13 amino acids. V was clipped by 4 bases and J by 6 bases, with 9 bases between them. CDR3 nucleotide sequence: TGTGCCAGCAGCTGGCGGAAGGCCGGGGAGCTGTTTTTT. Its translation is CASSWRKAGELFF.

This clone was seen only a few times. CDR3 bases: TGTGCCAGCAGTCCTCCCTTAGGCAGGGGGCTTTCCTACGAGCAGTACTTC. Encoded protein: CASSPPLGRGLSYEQYF. V usage is TRBV2 and J usage is TRBJ2-7; 8 nucleotides line up with TRBD1. Per the germline V gene, CDR1 is SNHLY and CDR2 is FYNNEI. The CDR3 sequence is 17 residues long. V shed 5 bases and J 1 base; nucleotides not matched to a gene: 13.

The chain links TRBV28 to TRBJ1-3; the D is unclear. This CDR3 comprises 14 residues. V was clipped by 0 bases and J by 4 bases, with 7 bases between them. Germline CDR1 MDHEN, CDR2 SYDVKM. CDR3 protein: CASSLWGSGNTIYF. The CDR3 coding sequence is TGTGCCAGCAGTTTATGGGGGAGCGGAAACACCATATATTTT.

A remark on this clone: The sample carries other DNA sequences with the same CDR3. The chain has TRBV20-1 and TRBJ2-7; D not resolved. V was trimmed by 6 bases and J by 1 base, leaving 7 bases between them. This CDR3 region has 11 residues. Germline CDR1 reads DFQATT; CDR2 reads SNEGSKA (reference sequence). This CDR3 is CSAGRSYEQYF. The DNA of the CDR3 is TGCAGTGCGGGCAGATCCTACGAGCAGTACTTC.

This chain uses TRBV5-1 with TRBJ2-3; D is uncertain. This CDR3 spans 12 amino acids. Germline-derived CDR1 and CDR2 are SGHRS and YFSETQ. The germline V and J ends were trimmed by 9 bases and 8 bases, with 16 bases remaining between them. CDR3 region: CANEATVGTQYF. For the CDR3, the DNA is TGCGCCAACGAGGCGACTGTAGGTACGCAGTATTTT.